What follows are 21 T cell receptor beta chains derived from one specimen sequenced in a study of blood T cell repertoires in COVID-19. This table comes from immunoSEQ multiplex PCR, and its TCRdb copy is limited to in-frame clones, with some not included. The sample carries about 80,000 clones, approximately 85% recorded once. The sequenced material came from peripheral blood. These receptors all come from a man aged 45 to 65 with COVID-19, enrolled during active disease.

V usage is TRBV6-1 and J usage is TRBJ2-1; 10 bases line up with TRBD1. CDR1 and CDR2 from the germline V gene are MNHNS and SASEGT. The CDR3 sequence is 15 residues long. The V and J ends lost 2 bases and 4 bases, in that order; junction bases with no gene match: 2. CDR3 residues: CASSEWDRGYNEQFF. Written as DNA, the CDR3 is TGTGCCAGCAGTGAATGGGACAGGGGATACAATGAGCAGTTCTTC.

The rearrangement links TRBV20-1 to TRBJ2-3; D remains unclear. The CDR3 extends over 11 amino acids. V lost 1 base and J 8 bases, leaving 7 bases between the germline ends. The germline gives CDR1 DFQATT, CDR2 SNEGSKA (reference sequence). Here the CDR3 reads CSARATGTQYF. As DNA, the CDR3 is TGCAGTGCTAGAGCGACGGGTACGCAGTATTTT.

The chain is built from TRBV6-5 and TRBJ2-7; 12 bases align to TRBD2. The CDR3 contains 15 residues. Germline assignment: CDR1 MNHEY and CDR2 SVGAGI. V shed 10 bases, J shed 0 bases, and the junction held 7 bases outside the gene matches. The CDR3 reads CATRTSGKRSYEQYF. The DNA for the CDR3 is TGTGCCACCCGGACTAGCGGGAAGCGCTCCTACGAGCAGTACTTC.

The sample holds a few counts of this clone. The rearrangement joins TRBV18 to TRBJ1-1; D is perhaps TRBD1 (5 bases). The CDR3 runs 12 residues. Between the trimmed V and J ends, which lost 3 bases and 6 bases, there was a span of 8 bases. Germline-derived CDR1 and CDR2 are KGHSH and LQKENI. The CDR3, as DNA: TGTGCCAGCTCACCGGGCAGGGCTGAAGCTTTCTTT. Residues: CASSPGRAEAFF.

This chain uses TRBV28 with TRBJ2-7; 9 bases agree with TRBD2. Germline values: CDR1 MDHEN, CDR2 SYDVKM. With V trimmed by 3 bases and J by 1 base, 16 bases remained unmatched. The CDR3 sequence is 19 residues long. The CDR3 DNA follows: TGTGCCAGCAGTTTGGATCCGGCTAGCGGGACGGTTTTTTCCTACGAGCAGTACTTC. Its translation is CASSLDPASGTVFSYEQYF.

The chain uses TRBV3-1 (or the pseudogene TRBV3-2) and TRBJ2-2, with 8 bases that match TRBD2. V lost 4 bases, J lost 6 bases, and 16 bases stayed unmatched. Germline V gene lookup returns CDR1 LGHDT and CDR2 YNNKEL (reference sequence). This CDR3 contains 18 residues. CDR3: CASSPRRAGAGGAGELFF. The CDR3 DNA is TGTGCCAGCAGCCCCAGACGAGCGGGAGCCGGCGGGGCCGGGGAGCTGTTTTTT.

The chain employs TRBV18 and TRBJ2-5; TRBD1 matches 7 bases. CDR3 length: 14 amino acids. After removal of 6 bases from V and 4 bases from J, the junction contained 8 bases not matched to a gene. Germline-derived CDR1 and CDR2 are KGHSH and LQKENI. The CDR3 bases are TGTGCCAGCTCCATGGACAGGAGGTTAGAGACCCAGTACTTC. Translation gives CASSMDRRLETQYF.

The V gene is TRBV20-1, the J gene TRBJ2-5, with D tentatively TRBD2 (6 bases). The V and J ends lost 6 bases and 5 bases respectively, with 10 bases between them. The CDR3 contains 11 residues. Germline CDR1 DFQATT, CDR2 SNEGSKA (reference sequence). CDR3 sequence: CSARDFETQYF. As DNA, the CDR3 is TGCAGTGCCCGGGACTTTGAGACCCAGTACTTC.

This clone has only a few counts. The gene calls are TRBV18 and TRBJ1-2; 7 bases agree with TRBD1. The CDR3 covers 16 residues. Germline V gives CDR1 KGHSH, CDR2 LQKENI. After removal of 5 bases from V and 6 bases from J, the junction contained 15 bases not matched to a gene. The DNA for the CDR3 is TGTGCCAGCTCAGGAGGGGGCGCGAACTTCGGACATGGCTACACCTTC. Translation: CASSGGGANFGHGYTF.

The chain couples TRBV28 to TRBJ2-1, with TRBD2 identical over 10 bases. The CDR3 has 16 amino acids. J was trimmed by 8 bases and V by 4 bases; bases with no gene match: 11. Germline V gene sequence: CDR1 MDHEN, CDR2 SYDVKM. In DNA, the CDR3 is TGTGCCAGCAGTTCCCCCCCAGCGGGAGGGCGGGATGAGCAGTTCTTC. Translating it yields CASSSPPAGGRDEQFF.

The rearrangement uses TRBV28 and TRBJ1-5; perhaps TRBD1 as D (5 bases). V shed 6 bases and J shed 0 bases, with 12 bases lying between them. This CDR3 is built from 15 residues. CDR1 is MDHEN, CDR2 SYDVKM, per germline. CDR3 nucleotide sequence: TGTGCCAGCAGGCCCCAGGGTTATAGCAATCAGCCCCAGCATTTT. Its translation is CASRPQGYSNQPQHF.

V gene TRBV7-9 combines with J gene TRBJ2-1; TRBD2 aligns across 7 bases. The CDR3 covers 13 residues. Germline V gene sequence: CDR1 SEHNR, CDR2 FQNEAQ (reference sequence). J lost 7 bases, V lost 5 bases, and 5 bases had no gene match. DNA for the CDR3: TGTGCCAGCAGCCCGGGACTAACAAATGAGCAGTTCTTC. It specifies CASSPGLTNEQFF.

This CDR3 is CASSPLGPAGKNIQYF. In DNA form, the CDR3 reads TGTGCCAGCTCACCATTGGGCCCCGCAGGCAAAAACATTCAGTACTTC. This chain uses TRBV18 with TRBJ2-4; D is ambiguous. From germline, CDR1 is KGHSH and CDR2 LQKENI. Trimming stripped 2 bases from V and 3 bases from J, with 14 bases between. CDR3 length: 16 amino acids. Full variable domain (missing parts from reference TRBV18 and TRBJ2-4): NAGVMQNPRHLVRRRGQEARLRCSPMKGHSHVYWYRQLPEEGLKFMVYLQKENIIDESGMPKERFSAEFPKEGPSILRIQQVVRGDSAAYFCASSPLGPAGKNIQYFGAGTRLSVL.

The V and J genes are TRBV6-2 or TRBV6-3 and TRBJ2-7, with TRBD2 identical over 8 bases. Germline V lookup: CDR1 MNHEY, CDR2 SVGEGT. The CDR3 consists of 15 residues. V shed 4 bases and J 3 bases; nucleotides not matched to a gene: 8. CDR3 amino acids: CASSSGTRSLYEQYF. CDR3 sequence (DNA): TGTGCCAGCAGTTCCGGGACTAGGTCCCTCTACGAGCAGTACTTC.

The rearrangement links TRBV18 to TRBJ1-5; 9 bases fit TRBD1. V shed 4 bases, J shed 7 bases, and the junction held 8 bases outside the gene matches. Germline V gives CDR1 KGHSH, CDR2 LQKENI. The CDR3 is 15 amino acids. CDR3 sequence reads: CASSRSGTGRQPQHF. DNA for the CDR3: TGTGCCAGCTCACGGTCCGGGACAGGGCGCCAGCCCCAGCATTTT.

The rearrangement links TRBV19 to TRBJ2-5; 8 bases line up with TRBD1. CDR3 size: 15 residues. Germline lookup yields CDR1 LNHDA and CDR2 SQIVND (reference sequence). Losses at the gene ends were 5 bases for V and 4 bases for J; bases not matched to a gene: 9. CDR3 DNA: TGTGCCAGTAGTCCCTATGGACAGGGAGGAGAGACCCAGTACTTC. Protein: CASSPYGQGGETQYF.

This clone was observed a single time. The V gene is TRBV5-6, the J gene TRBJ2-7, with unresolved D. Germline V CDR1 and CDR2: SGHDT, YYEEEE. This CDR3 spans 12 amino acids. Deletions cut 0 bases from V and 8 bases from J, with 9 bases between. DNA for the CDR3: TGTGCCAGCAGCTTGGGAGGTAGCAAGCAGTACTTC. Translating it yields CASSLGGSKQYF.

The chain uses TRBV28 and TRBJ2-1; 8 bases are a match to TRBD1. The CDR3 runs 15 residues. Germline-derived CDR1 and CDR2 are MDHEN and SYDVKM. J gave up 2 bases and V 4 bases, and 4 bases lay outside the gene matches. CDR3 loop: CASSSTGVTYNEQFF. CDR3 nucleotides: TGTGCCAGCAGTTCGACAGGGGTGACCTACAATGAGCAGTTCTTC. Using reference TRBV28 and TRBJ2-1 for the parts outside the CDR3, the full variable domain is DVKVTQSSRYLVKRTGEKVFLECVQDMDHENMFWYRQDPGLGLRLIYFSYDVKMKEKGDIPEGYSVSREKKERFSLILESASTNQTSMYLCASSSTGVTYNEQFFGPGTRLTVL.

This clone was seen only a few times. The rearrangement uses TRBV25-1 and TRBJ1-4; possible D gene TRBD1, 5 bases. The germline V gene has CDR1 MGHDK and CDR2 SYGVNS. CDR3 size: 13 residues. V was trimmed by 8 bases and J by 7 bases, leaving 14 bases between them. The CDR3 region has the DNA TGTGCCAGCGGGGTCAGGGAGGGTGAAAAACTGTTTTTT. Translating it yields CASGVREGEKLFF.

The genes are TRBV6-5 and TRBJ1-1; D may be TRBD1 (6 bases). Trimming took off 6 bases at V and 7 bases at J, with 12 bases between the two ends. Germline values: CDR1 MNHEY, CDR2 SVGAGI. This CDR3 contains 12 residues. In DNA form, the CDR3 reads TGTGCCAGCAGACGGGGACACTTTGAAGCTTTCTTT. Translated: CASRRGHFEAFF.

V usage is TRBV6-4 and J usage is TRBJ2-3; perhaps TRBD1 as D (5 bases). CDR1 and CDR2 from the germline V gene are MRHNA and SNTAGT. V was clipped by 5 bases and J by 5 bases, with 11 bases between them. This CDR3 contains 13 residues. The CDR3 reads CASSKTAQDTQYF. The DNA for the CDR3 is TGTGCCAGCAGTAAGACAGCCCAAGATACGCAGTATTTT.